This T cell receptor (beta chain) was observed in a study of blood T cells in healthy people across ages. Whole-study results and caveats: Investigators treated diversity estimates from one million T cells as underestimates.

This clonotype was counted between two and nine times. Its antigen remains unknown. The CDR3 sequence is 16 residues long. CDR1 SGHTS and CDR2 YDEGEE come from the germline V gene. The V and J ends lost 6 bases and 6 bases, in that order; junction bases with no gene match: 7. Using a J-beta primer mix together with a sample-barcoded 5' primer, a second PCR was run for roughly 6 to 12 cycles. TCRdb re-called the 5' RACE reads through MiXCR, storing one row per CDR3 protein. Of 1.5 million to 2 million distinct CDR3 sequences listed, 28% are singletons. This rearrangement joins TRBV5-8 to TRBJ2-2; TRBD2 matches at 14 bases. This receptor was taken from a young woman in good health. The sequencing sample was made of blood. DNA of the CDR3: TGTGCCAGCACTTCGGGACTAGCGGGAGTATCCGGGGAGCTGTTTTTT. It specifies CASTSGLAGVSGELFF.